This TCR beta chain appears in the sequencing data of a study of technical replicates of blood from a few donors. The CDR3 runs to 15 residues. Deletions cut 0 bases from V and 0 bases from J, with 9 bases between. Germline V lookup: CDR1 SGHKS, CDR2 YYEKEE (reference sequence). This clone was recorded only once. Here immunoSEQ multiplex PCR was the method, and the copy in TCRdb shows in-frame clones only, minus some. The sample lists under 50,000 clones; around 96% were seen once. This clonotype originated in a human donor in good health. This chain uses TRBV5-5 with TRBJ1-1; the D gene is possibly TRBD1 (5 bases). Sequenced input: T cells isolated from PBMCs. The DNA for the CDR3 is TGTGCCAGCAGCTTGGCACAGGTGATGAACACTGAAGCTTTCTTT. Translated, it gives CASSLAQVMNTEAFF.